The 22 T cell receptor beta chains below all came from one sample that was sequenced in a study of memory CD4+ T cells and cytomegalovirus serostatus. Measured with immunoSEQ multiplex PCR; TCRdb has only the in-frame clones, and not every one. The data show roughly 86,000 clones, about 80% seen once. The sort gate was single viable CD3+CD4+CD8-CD45RO+ cells for memory CD4+ T cells. Sequencing was carried out using memory CD4+ T cells from blood. Receptors were obtained from an adult in good health and CMV-seropositive.

J is TRBJ2-7 and V is TRBV18; D uncertain. The CDR3 is made up of 12 amino acids. Germline V gene data show CDR1 as KGHSH and CDR2 as LQKENI. V lost 6 bases, J lost 5 bases, and 11 bases lay in between. The CDR3 sequence is CASSRGEDEQYF. The CDR3 region has the DNA TGTGCCAGCTCGCGCGGAGAGGACGAGCAGTACTTC.

This clone was recorded once. V usage is TRBV27 and J usage is TRBJ1-1; a weak D match, TRBD1 (6 bases). This CDR3 contains 14 residues. V lost 5 bases to trimming and J lost 4 bases, with 14 bases between them. Germline CDR1 reads MNHEY; CDR2 reads SMNVEV (reference sequence). CDR3 coding DNA: TGTGCCAGCAGTAAATCCAGGGGAGGCACTGAAGCTTTCTTT. Amino acids: CASSKSRGGTEAFF.

The gene calls are TRBV5-4 and TRBJ2-3; D is unclear. V lost 4 bases, J lost 2 bases, and 8 bases lay in between. The CDR3 length is 13 residues. Germline lookup yields CDR1 SGHNT and CDR2 YYREEE (reference sequence). The CDR3 loop reads CASSLQLTDTQYF. CDR3 DNA sequence: TGTGCCAGCAGCCTACAGCTCACAGATACGCAGTATTTT.

This clone occurred a few times. The chain carries TRBV29-1 and TRBJ2-3, with a tentative D call TRBD2 (6 bases). The CDR3 has 13 amino acids. CDR1 and CDR2 from the germline V gene are SQVTM and ANQGSEA. Deletions cut 4 bases from V and 1 base from J, with 9 bases between. Written as DNA, the CDR3 is TGCAGCGTTGTGGGGGGTCGCACAGATACGCAGTATTTT. Its translation is CSVVGGRTDTQYF.

The J gene is TRBJ2-2, the V gene TRBV6-1; the D gene is possibly TRBD1 (5 bases). Germline V lookup: CDR1 MNHNS, CDR2 SASEGT. The V end lost 5 bases, the J end lost 2 bases, and 9 bases lay between the germline ends. This CDR3 spans 14 amino acids. CDR3: CASSRTPNTGELFF. The CDR3 coding sequence is TGTGCCAGCAGTAGGACACCAAACACCGGGGAGCTGTTTTTT.

This clone showed up just a few times. The V call is TRBV10-3, the J call TRBJ1-5; D is possibly TRBD1 (5 bases). This CDR3 comprises 16 residues. V was cut by 0 bases and J by 3 bases, with 12 bases left in between. In germline, CDR1 is ENHRY, CDR2 SYGVKD. CDR3 in DNA: TGTGCCATCAGTGAGTCAGGGCAGGGTGACAATCAGCCCCAGCATTTT. Its protein is CAISESGQGDNQPQHF.

The genes are TRBV11-3 and TRBJ2-2, with 7 bases matching TRBD2. Germline assignment: CDR1 SGHNT and CDR2 YENEEA. Germline trimming cut 8 bases from V and 2 bases from J; bases unmatched to any gene: 11. There are 16 residues in the CDR3. The CDR3 loop reads CASARGSSGNTGELFF. CDR3 sequence (DNA): TGTGCCAGCGCAAGAGGTTCTAGCGGAAACACCGGGGAGCTGTTTTTT. The full variable domain, its missing parts supplied by reference TRBV11-3 and TRBJ2-2, is EAGVVQSPRYKIIEKKQPVAFWCNPISGHNTLYWYLQNLGQGPELLIRYENEEAVDDSQLPKDRFSAERLKGVDSTLKIQPAELGDSAVYLCASARGSSGNTGELFFGEGSRLTVL.

This clone was seen once. The V and J genes are TRBV5-1 and TRBJ1-4; D gene uncertain. The CDR3 has 14 residues. V lost 1 base and J 5 bases, leaving 9 bases between the germline ends. Germline CDR1 and CDR2: SGHRS and YFSETQ. The DNA for the CDR3 is TGCGCCAGCAGCTTGAGATCCGGGAATGAAAAACTGTTTTTT. Translated, it gives CASSLRSGNEKLFF.

V gene TRBV5-1 combines with J gene TRBJ2-3; TRBD2 matches 8 bases. Germline trimming cut 3 bases from V and 4 bases from J; bases unmatched to any gene: 10. The CDR3 is 16 residues long. Germline V lookup: CDR1 SGHRS, CDR2 YFSETQ. This CDR3 reads CASSSFGSGMADTQYF. The CDR3 nucleotides read TGCGCCAGCAGCTCCTTCGGTAGCGGGATGGCAGATACGCAGTATTTT.

The chain employs TRBV5-1 and TRBJ2-3, with TRBD1 identical over 11 bases. Germline V CDR1 and CDR2: SGHRS, YFSETQ. V lost 2 bases and J lost 2; bases outside the gene matches: 10. The CDR3 is 18 amino acids. CDR3 loop: CASSFPGTGGSDTDTQYF. CDR3 coding DNA: TGCGCCAGCAGCTTCCCCGGGACAGGGGGGAGCGACACAGATACGCAGTATTTT.

A few counts support this clone. J is TRBJ1-2 and V is TRBV29-1; no firm D call. The CDR3 loop spans 13 amino acids. V gave up 1 base and J gave up 7 bases, with 13 bases separating them. Germline V gives CDR1 SQVTM, CDR2 ANQGSEA. Written as DNA, the CDR3 is TGCAGCGTTGAAGTGCAGCTGCGGGGTGGCTACACCTTC. Translation: CSVEVQLRGGYTF.

The chain carries TRBV7-3 and TRBJ1-4, with D possibly TRBD1 on 5 matching bases. V was pared by 5 bases and J by 8 bases, with 12 bases between. Germline CDR1 SGHTA, CDR2 FQGTGA. The CDR3 loop spans 13 amino acids. CDR3 DNA: TGTGCCAGCAGCGAGGGGACCCTAGAAAAACTGTTTTTT. Encoded protein: CASSEGTLEKLFF.

The CDR3 sequence: CASRVLGVDYGYTF. CDR3 nucleotides: TGTGCCAGCAGGGTTCTAGGGGTAGACTATGGCTACACCTTC. This chain links TRBV28 with TRBJ1-2; D might be TRBD1 (5 bases). CDR1 MDHEN and CDR2 SYDVKM come from the germline V gene. Trimming removed 6 bases from V and 3 bases from J, with 14 bases in between. This CDR3 has 14 amino acids.

The chain recombines TRBV4-3 with TRBJ2-7; TRBD2 matches 13 bases. Germline V gives CDR1 LGHNA, CDR2 YSLEER. With 0 bases clipped from V and 0 bases from J, the junction kept 5 bases outside the gene matches. This CDR3 is 18 amino acids long. The CDR3 loop reads CASSQERTSGSYSYEQYF. The CDR3 DNA sequence: TGCGCCAGCAGCCAAGAGAGGACTAGCGGGAGTTACTCCTACGAGCAGTACTTC.

This clone was recorded a few times. The chain combines TRBV5-1 with TRBJ1-2, with D perhaps matching TRBD1 (5 bases). Between the trimmed V and J ends, which lost 4 bases and 8 bases, there was a span of 18 bases. Germline loops: CDR1 SGHRS, CDR2 YFSETQ. This CDR3 region has 14 residues. The CDR3 DNA sequence: TGCGCCAGCAGCCCGGTGCTAGGGGAAGGGGGCTACACCTTC. This encodes CASSPVLGEGGYTF.

This chain connects TRBV28 to TRBJ1-2, with 10 bases matching TRBD1. Unmatched junction bases numbered 8, after V lost 2 bases and J lost 5 bases. This CDR3 is 16 amino acids long. In germline, CDR1 is MDHEN, CDR2 SYDVKM. The CDR3 protein is CASSLAGTGVVYGYTF. The CDR3 nucleotides are TGTGCCAGCAGTTTAGCCGGGACAGGGGTTGTTTATGGCTACACCTTC.

The table lists this clone with a count of one. The chain recombines TRBV9 with TRBJ1-2, with D possibly TRBD1 on 6 matching bases. The V end was cut by 5 bases, the J end by 7 bases, with 15 bases between. The CDR3 consists of 13 residues. Germline V lookup: CDR1 SGDLS, CDR2 YYNGEE. CDR3 in DNA: TGTGCCAGCAGGAGGGGGGAGTCAGGTGGCTACACCTTC. It codes for CASRRGESGGYTF.

This chain uses TRBV7-2 with TRBJ2-3, with 9 bases identical to TRBD2. Trimming cost V 6 bases and J 2 bases; bases outside gene matches: 12. CDR3 length equals 17 residues. Germline-derived CDR1 and CDR2 are SGHTA and FQGNSA. The CDR3 loop reads CASSTRRGGGPTDTQYF. CDR3 nucleotides: TGTGCCAGCAGTACCAGGCGGGGGGGCGGGCCCACAGATACGCAGTATTTT. The entire variable domain, with the rest obtained from reference TRBV7-2 and TRBJ2-3, is as follows: GAGVSQSPSNKVTEKGKDVELRCDPISGHTALYWYRQSLGQGLEFLIYFQGNSAPDKSGLPSDRFSAERTGGSVSTLTIQRTQQEDSAVYLCASSTRRGGGPTDTQYFGPGTRLTVL.

The chain is built from TRBV7-8 and TRBJ2-5; 10 bases map to TRBD1. V lost 1 base, J lost 5 bases, and 4 bases stayed unmatched. The CDR3 extends over 15 amino acids. In germline, CDR1 is SGHVS, CDR2 FQNEAQ. CDR3 residues: CASSLVRTGGETQYF. CDR3 sequence (DNA): TGTGCCAGCAGCTTAGTGAGGACAGGGGGTGAGACCCAGTACTTC.

The chain uses TRBV5-5 and TRBJ1-1; D is ambiguous. CDR3 length: 13 residues. V was shortened by 2 bases and J by 0 bases, with 5 bases between the two germline ends. Germline lookup yields CDR1 SGHKS and CDR2 YYEKEE (reference sequence). The CDR3: CASSFFLNTEAFF. The CDR3 coding sequence is TGTGCCAGCAGCTTTTTTCTGAACACTGAAGCTTTCTTT.

The chain uses TRBV7-3 and TRBJ2-5, with 9 bases matching TRBD1. CDR3 length: 13 residues. Germline values: CDR1 SGHTA, CDR2 FQGTGA. Trimming took 5 bases from V and 8 from J; bases not matched to a gene: 6. DNA of the CDR3: TGTGCCAGCAGCAAGGGACAGGGTAAAACCCAGTACTTC. Translated: CASSKGQGKTQYF.

In nucleotides, the CDR3 is TGTGCCAGCTCACCATCACTTACAGGGATCACTGAAGCTTTCTTT. It codes for CASSPSLTGITEAFF. The rearrangement links TRBV18 to TRBJ1-1; D possibly corresponds to TRBD1 (6 bases). V lost 2 bases to trimming and J lost 4 bases, with 14 bases between them. Germline lookup yields CDR1 KGHSH and CDR2 LQKENI. CDR3 length: 15 amino acids. Drawing the rest from reference TRBV18 and TRBJ1-1, the complete variable domain is NAGVMQNPRHLVRRRGQEARLRCSPMKGHSHVYWYRQLPEEGLKFMVYLQKENIIDESGMPKERFSAEFPKEGPSILRIQQVVRGDSAAYFCASSPSLTGITEAFFGQGTRLTVV.